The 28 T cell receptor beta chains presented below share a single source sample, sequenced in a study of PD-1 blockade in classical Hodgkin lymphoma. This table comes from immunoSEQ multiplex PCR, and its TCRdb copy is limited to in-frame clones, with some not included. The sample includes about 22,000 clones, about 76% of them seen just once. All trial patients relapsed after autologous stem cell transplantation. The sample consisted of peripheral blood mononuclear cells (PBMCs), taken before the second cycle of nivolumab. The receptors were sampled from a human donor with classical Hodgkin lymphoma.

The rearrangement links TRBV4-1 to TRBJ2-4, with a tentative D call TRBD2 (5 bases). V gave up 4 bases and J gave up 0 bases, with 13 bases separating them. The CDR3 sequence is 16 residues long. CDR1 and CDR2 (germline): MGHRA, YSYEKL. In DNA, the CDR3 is TGCGCCAGCAGCCCAATTGGACTGGTAGCCAAAAACATTCAGTACTTC. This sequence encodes CASSPIGLVAKNIQYF.

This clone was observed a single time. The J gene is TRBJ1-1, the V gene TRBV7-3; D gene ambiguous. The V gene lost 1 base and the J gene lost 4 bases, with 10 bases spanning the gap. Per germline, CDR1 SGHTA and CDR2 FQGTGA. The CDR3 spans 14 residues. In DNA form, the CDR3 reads TGTGCCAGCAGCTTAAGGGCATTTGGCACTGAAGCTTTCTTT. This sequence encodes CASSLRAFGTEAFF.

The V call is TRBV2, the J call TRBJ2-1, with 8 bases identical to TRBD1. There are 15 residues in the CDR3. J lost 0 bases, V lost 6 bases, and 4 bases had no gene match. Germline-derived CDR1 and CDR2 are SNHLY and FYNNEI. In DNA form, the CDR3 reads TGTGCCAGCAGGGGACAGGCACACTCCTACAATGAGCAGTTCTTC. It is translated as CASRGQAHSYNEQFF.

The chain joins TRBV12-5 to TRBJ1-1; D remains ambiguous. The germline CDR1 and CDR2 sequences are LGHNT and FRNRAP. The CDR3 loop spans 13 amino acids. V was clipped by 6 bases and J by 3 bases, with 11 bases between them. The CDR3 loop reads CASGQTPYTEAFF. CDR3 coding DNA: TGTGCTAGTGGCCAGACACCATACACTGAAGCTTTCTTT.

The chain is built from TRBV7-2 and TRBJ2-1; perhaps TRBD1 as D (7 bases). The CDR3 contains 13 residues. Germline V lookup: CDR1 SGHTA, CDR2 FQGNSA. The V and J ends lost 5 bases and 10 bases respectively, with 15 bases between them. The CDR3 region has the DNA TGTGCCAGCAGCCCGCGGGACAGCCAGGAGCAGTTCTTC. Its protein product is CASSPRDSQEQFF.

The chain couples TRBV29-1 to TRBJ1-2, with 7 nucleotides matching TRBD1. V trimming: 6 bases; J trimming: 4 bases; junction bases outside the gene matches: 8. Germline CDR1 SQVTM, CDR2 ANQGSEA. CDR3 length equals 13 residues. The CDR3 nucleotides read TGCAGCGTGGCCGAGACAGGGACCTATGGCTACACCTTC. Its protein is CSVAETGTYGYTF. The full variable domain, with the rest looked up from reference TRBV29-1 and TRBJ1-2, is SAVISQKPSRDICQRGTSLTIQCQVDSQVTMMFWYRQQPGQSLTLIATANQGSEATYESGFVIDKFPISRPNLTFSTLTVSNMSPEDSSIYLCSVAETGTYGYTFGSGTRLTVV.

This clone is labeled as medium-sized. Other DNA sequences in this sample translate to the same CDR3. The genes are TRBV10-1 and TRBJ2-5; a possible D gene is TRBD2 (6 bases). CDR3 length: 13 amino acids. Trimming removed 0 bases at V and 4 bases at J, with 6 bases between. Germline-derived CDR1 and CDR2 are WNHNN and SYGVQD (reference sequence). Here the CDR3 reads CASSESGGETQYF. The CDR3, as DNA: TGCGCCAGCAGTGAGTCCGGGGGAGAGACCCAGTACTTC.

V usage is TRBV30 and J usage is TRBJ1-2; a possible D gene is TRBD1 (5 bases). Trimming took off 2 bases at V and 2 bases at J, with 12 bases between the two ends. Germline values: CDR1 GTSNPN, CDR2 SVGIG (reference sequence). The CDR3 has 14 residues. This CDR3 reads CAWSWGVPNYGYTF. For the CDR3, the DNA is TGTGCCTGGAGTTGGGGGGTCCCAAACTATGGCTACACCTTC.

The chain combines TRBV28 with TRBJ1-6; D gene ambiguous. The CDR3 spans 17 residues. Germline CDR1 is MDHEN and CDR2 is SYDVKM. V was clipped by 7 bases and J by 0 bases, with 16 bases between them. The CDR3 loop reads CASNPQRRSSYNSPLHF. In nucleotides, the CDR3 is TGTGCCAGCAACCCGCAGAGACGGTCCTCCTATAATTCACCCCTCCACTTT.

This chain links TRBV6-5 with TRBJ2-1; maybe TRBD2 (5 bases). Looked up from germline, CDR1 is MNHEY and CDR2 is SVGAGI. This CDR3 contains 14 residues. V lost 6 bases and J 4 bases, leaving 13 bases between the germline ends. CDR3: CASSPDFRYNEQFF. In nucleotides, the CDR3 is TGTGCCAGCAGCCCGGACTTTCGATACAATGAGCAGTTCTTC.

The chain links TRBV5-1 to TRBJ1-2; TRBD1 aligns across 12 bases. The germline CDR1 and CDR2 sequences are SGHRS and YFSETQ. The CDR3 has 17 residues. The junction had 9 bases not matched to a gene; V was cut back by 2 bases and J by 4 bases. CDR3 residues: CASSFGTGGPLTYGYTF. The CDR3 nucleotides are TGCGCCAGCAGCTTTGGGACAGGGGGCCCGCTGACCTATGGCTACACCTTC. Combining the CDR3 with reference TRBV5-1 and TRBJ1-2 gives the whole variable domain KAGVTQTPRYLIKTRGQQVTLSCSPISGHRSVSWYQQTPGQGLQFLFEYFSETQRNKGNFPGRFSGRQFSNSRSEMNVSTLELGDSALYLCASSFGTGGPLTYGYTFGSGTRLTVV.

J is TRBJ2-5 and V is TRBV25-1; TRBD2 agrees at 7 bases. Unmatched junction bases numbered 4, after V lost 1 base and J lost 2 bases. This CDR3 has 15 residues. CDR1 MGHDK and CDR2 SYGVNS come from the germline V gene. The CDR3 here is CASSESLGGQETQYF. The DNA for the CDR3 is TGTGCCAGCAGTGAATCGTTGGGGGGGCAAGAGACCCAGTACTTC.

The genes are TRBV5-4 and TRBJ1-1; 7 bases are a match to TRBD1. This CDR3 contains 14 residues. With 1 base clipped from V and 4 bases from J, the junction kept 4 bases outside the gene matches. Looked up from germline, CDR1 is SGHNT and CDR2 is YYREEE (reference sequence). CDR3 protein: CASSLSRGGTEAFF. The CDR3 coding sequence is TGTGCCAGCAGCTTGAGCAGGGGGGGCACTGAAGCTTTCTTT. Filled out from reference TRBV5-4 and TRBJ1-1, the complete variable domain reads ETGVTQSPTHLIKTRGQQVTLRCSSQSGHNTVSWYQQALGQGPQFIFQYYREEENGRGNFPPRFSGLQFPNYSSELNVNALELDDSALYLCASSLSRGGTEAFFGQGTRLTVV.

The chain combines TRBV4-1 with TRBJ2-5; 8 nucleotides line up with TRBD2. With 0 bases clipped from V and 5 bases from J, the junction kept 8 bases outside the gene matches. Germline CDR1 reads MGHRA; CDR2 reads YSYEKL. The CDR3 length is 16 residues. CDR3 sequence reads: CASSQDPGGAGETQYF. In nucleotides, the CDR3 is TGCGCCAGCAGCCAAGACCCCGGGGGGGCCGGGGAGACCCAGTACTTC.

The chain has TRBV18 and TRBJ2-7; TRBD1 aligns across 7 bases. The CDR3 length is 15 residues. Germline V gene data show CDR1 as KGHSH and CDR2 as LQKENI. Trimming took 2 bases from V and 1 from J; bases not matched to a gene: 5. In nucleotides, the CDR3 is TGTGCCAGCTCACCATGGGGACAGATGTCCTACGAGCAGTACTTC. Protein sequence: CASSPWGQMSYEQYF.

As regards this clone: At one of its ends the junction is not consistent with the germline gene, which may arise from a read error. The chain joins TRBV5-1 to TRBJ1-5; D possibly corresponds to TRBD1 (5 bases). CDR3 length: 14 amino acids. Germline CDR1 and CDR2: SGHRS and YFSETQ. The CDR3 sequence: CASSFRQNLQPQHF. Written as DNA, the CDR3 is TGTGCCAGCAGCTTTCGACAGAACCTTCAGCCCCAGCATTTT. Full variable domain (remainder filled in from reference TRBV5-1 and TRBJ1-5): KAGVTQTPRYLIKTRGQQVTLSCSPISGHRSVSWYQQTPGQGLQFLFEYFSETQRNKGNFPGRFSGRQFSNSRSEMNVSTLELGDSALYLCASSFRQNLQPQHFGDGTRLSIL.

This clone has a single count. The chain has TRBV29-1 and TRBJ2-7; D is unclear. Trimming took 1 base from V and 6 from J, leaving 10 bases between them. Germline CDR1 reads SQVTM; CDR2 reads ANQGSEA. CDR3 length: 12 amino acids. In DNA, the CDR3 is TGCAGCGTTGAAGGCAGTGGGCCCGAGCAGTACTTC. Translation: CSVEGSGPEQYF.

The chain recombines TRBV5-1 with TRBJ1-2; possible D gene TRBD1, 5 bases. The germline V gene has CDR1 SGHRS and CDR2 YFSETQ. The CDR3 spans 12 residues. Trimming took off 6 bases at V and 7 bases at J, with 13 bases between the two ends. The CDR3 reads CASNDGGVGYTF. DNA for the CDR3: TGCGCCAGCAACGATGGAGGGGTTGGCTACACCTTC.

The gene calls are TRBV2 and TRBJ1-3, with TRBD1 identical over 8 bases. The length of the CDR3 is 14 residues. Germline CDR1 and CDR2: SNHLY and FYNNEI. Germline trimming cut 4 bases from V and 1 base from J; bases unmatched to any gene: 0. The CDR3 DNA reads TGTGCCAGCAGTGGGACAGGGTCTGGAAACACCATATATTTT. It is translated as CASSGTGSGNTIYF.

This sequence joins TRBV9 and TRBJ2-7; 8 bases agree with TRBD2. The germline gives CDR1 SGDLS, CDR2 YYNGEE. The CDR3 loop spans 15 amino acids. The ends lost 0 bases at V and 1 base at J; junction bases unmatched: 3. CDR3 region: CASSVGSGGSYEQYF. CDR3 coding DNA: TGTGCCAGCAGCGTAGGCAGCGGGGGTTCCTACGAGCAGTACTTC. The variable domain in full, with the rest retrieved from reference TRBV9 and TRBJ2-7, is DSGVTQTPKHLITATGQRVTLRCSPRSGDLSVYWYQQSLDQGLQFLIQYYNGEERAKGNILERFSAQQFPDLHSELNLSSLELGDSALYFCASSVGSGGSYEQYFGPGTRLTVT.

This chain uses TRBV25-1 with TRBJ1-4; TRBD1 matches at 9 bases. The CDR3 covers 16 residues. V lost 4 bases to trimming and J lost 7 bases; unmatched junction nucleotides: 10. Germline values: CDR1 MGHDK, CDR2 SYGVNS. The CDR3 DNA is TGTGCCAGCAGTGGCGGGACAGGGTTTCGGGGTGAAAAACTGTTTTTT. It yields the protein CASSGGTGFRGEKLFF. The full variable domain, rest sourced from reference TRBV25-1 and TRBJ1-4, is EADIYQTPRYLVIGTGKKITLECSQTMGHDKMYWYQQDPGMELHLIHYSYGVNSTEKGDLSSESTVSRIRTEHFPLTLESARPSHTSQYLCASSGGTGFRGEKLFFGSGTQLSVL.

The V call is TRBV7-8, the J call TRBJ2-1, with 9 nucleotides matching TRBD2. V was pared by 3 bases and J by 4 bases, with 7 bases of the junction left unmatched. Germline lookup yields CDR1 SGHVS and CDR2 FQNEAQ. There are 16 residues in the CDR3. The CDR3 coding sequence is TGTGCCAGCAGCTTTTTATCTAGCGGGGCATACAATGAGCAGTTCTTC. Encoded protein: CASSFLSSGAYNEQFF.

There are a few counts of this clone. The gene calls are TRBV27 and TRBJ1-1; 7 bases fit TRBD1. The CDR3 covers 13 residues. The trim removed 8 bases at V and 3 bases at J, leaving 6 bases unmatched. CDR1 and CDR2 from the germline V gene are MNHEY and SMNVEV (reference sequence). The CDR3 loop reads CASGQVGYTEAFF. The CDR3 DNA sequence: TGTGCCAGCGGACAGGTTGGGTACACTGAAGCTTTCTTT.

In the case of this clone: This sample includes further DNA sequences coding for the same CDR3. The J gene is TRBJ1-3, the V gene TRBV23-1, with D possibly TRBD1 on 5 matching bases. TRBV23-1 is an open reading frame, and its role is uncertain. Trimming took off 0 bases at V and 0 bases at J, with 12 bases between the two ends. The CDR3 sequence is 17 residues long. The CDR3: CASSQSGPPSSGNTIYF. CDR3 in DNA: TGCGCCAGCAGTCAATCGGGACCGCCGAGCTCTGGAAACACCATATATTTT.

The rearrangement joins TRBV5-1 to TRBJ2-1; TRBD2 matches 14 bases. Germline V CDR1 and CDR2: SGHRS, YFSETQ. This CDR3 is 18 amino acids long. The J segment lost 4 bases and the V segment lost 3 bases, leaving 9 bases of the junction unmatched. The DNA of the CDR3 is TGCGCCAGCAGCTCGCGGACTAGCGGGAGGATCACATACAATGAGCAGTTCTTC. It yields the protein CASSSRTSGRITYNEQFF.

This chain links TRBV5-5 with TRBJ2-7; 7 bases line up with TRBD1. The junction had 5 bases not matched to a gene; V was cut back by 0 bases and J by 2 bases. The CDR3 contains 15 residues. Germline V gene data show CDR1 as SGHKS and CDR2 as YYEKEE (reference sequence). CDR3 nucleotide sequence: TGTGCCAGCAGCTTGGTAGGGGACAGCACCTACGAGCAGTACTTC. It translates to CASSLVGDSTYEQYF.

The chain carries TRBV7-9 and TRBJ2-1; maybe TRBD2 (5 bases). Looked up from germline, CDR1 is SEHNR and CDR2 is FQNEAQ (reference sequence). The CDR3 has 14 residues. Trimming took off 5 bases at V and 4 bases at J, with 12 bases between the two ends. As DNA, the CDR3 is TGTGCCAGCAGCCCCGTTGCGGGTTACAATGAGCAGTTCTTC. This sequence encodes CASSPVAGYNEQFF.

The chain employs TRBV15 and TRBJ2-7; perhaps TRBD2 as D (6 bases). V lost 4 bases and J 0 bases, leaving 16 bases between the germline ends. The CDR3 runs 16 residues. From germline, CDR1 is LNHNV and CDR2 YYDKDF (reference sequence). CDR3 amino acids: CATSTRGGPSSYEQYF. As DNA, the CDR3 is TGTGCCACCAGCACAAGGGGAGGCCCCAGCTCCTACGAGCAGTACTTC.